This TCR beta chain originates from a study of early T cells in non-severe SARS-CoV-2 infection. Study overall: Sequencing input comprised bulk RNA from unsorted whole blood; chain pairing was not available. Study conclusions and caveats: VDJdb matching skewed toward anti-spike CD8 responses, missing private and CD4 specificities.

This clonotype was seen a few times. Its target is not known. The CDR3 covers 16 residues. Germline values: CDR1 SGHRS, CDR2 YFSETQ. V lost 5 bases and J lost 1; bases outside the gene matches: 11. Individual cDNA molecules received unique molecular identifiers. In TCRdb, the 5' RACE reads were re-called with MiXCR into one record per CDR3 protein. The sample carries more than 25,000 distinct CDR3 sequences, roughly 5% recorded once. The rearrangement joins TRBV5-1 to TRBJ2-7; 8 bases are shared with TRBD2. This receptor was identified in an adult who was a healthcare worker with PCR-confirmed SARS-CoV-2 infection or an uninfected control (not recorded which). The sample was whole blood. CDR3 in amino acids: CASSPIASGLSYEQYF. The CDR3 nucleotides read TGCGCCAGCAGTCCGATTGCTAGCGGGTTATCCTACGAGCAGTACTTC.